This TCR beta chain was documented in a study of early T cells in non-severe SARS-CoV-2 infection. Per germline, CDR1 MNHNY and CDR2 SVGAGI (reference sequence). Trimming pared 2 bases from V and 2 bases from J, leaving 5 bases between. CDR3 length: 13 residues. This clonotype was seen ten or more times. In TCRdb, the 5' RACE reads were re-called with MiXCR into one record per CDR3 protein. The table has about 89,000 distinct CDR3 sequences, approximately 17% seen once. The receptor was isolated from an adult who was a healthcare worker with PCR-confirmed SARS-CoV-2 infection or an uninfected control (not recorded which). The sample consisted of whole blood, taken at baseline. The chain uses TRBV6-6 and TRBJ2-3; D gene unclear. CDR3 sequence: CASSYTATDTQYF. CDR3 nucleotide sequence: TGTGCCAGCAGTTACACGGCCACAGATACGCAGTATTTT.